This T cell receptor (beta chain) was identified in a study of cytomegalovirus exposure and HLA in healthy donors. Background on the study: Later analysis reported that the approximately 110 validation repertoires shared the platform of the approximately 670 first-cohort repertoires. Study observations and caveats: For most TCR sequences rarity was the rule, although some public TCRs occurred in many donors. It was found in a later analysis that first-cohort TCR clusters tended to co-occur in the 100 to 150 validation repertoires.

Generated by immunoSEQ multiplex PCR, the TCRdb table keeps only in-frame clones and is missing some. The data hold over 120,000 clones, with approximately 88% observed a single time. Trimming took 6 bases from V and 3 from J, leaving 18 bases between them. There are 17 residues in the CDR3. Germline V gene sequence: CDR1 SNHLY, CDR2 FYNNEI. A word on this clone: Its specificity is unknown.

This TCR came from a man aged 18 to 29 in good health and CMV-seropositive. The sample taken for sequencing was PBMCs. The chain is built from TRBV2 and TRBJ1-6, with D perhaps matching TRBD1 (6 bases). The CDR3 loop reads CASSYRGQFSYNSPLHF. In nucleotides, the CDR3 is TGTGCCAGCAGCTACAGAGGACAGTTCAGCTATAATTCACCCCTCCACTTT.